The clone carrying this TCR beta chain appeared once. Its antigen is not identified. The germline gives CDR1 SEHNR, CDR2 FQNEAQ (reference sequence). V was clipped by 6 bases and J by 3 bases, with 12 bases between them. The CDR3 consists of 14 residues. This entry is derived from a study of CD8+ T cells in alopecia areata. Across the study: Treated individuals took tofacitinib by mouth, 5 to 10 mg twice daily.

Study findings and constraints: Expanded CD8+ clones among the top 100, and scalp clonality, were significantly decreased by tofacitinib. Many expanded lesional clones stayed in scalp and blood while on tofacitinib. Lesional scalp, especially alopecia totalis/universalis, showed higher clonality than normal scalp.

Treatment denoted: oral pan-JAK inhibitor, 5-10 mg twice daily. It was cDNA, reverse transcribed from extracted RNA, that served as the sequencing template. Sequenced by immunoSEQ multiplex PCR; TCRdb stores in-frame clones only, minus some. The sample carries about 150,000 clones, 50% to 65% recorded once. This rearrangement joins TRBV7-9 to TRBJ1-5; D is undetermined. The source material was CD8+ T cells sorted from blood, sampled at week 4, from a patient treated with tofacitinib. This receptor was identified in a human donor with alopecia areata. This chain's CDR3 is CASSSVGNNQPQHF. As DNA, the CDR3 is TGTGCCAGCAGTTCAGTGGGGAACAATCAGCCCCAGCATTTT.